The TCR beta chain under discussion was sequenced for a study of a mutant IDH1 vaccine in newly diagnosed glioma. Study as a whole: Earlier care involved radiotherapy, temozolomide, or both, and the majority received both.

The length of the CDR3 is 14 residues. Germline V gene lookup returns CDR1 MNHNY and CDR2 SVGAGI (reference sequence). V shed 4 bases, J shed 4 bases, and the junction held 1 base outside the gene matches. The protocol was immunoSEQ multiplex PCR, while the TCRdb copy is restricted to in-frame clones and leaves out a portion. This sample has 58,000 or so clones; about 89% occur once, and the top ten carry about 1.3%. Time point of the sample: week 23, last vaccination. The vaccine gave 300 ug of a 20-mer mutant IDH1 peptide subcutaneously per dose. New WHO grade 3 or 4 astrocytomas that were IDH1-mutant and ATRX-lost occurred in the donors. Note on this clone: Its antigen is currently unknown. The same CDR3 is also encoded by other DNA sequences in this sample.

Broader study findings: Variations in leading peripheral T cell clonotypes appeared to have no connection with pseudoprogression.

This TCR was recovered from a middle-aged man with glioma. The sequencing here drew on PBMCs, taken from a glioma patient whose treatment included an IDH1 peptide vaccine. The chain couples TRBV6-6 to TRBJ2-1, with 10 bases that match TRBD2. CDR3: CASSWTSGYNEQFF. The CDR3 region has the DNA TGTGCCAGCAGTTGGACTAGCGGTTACAATGAGCAGTTCTTC.